These T cell receptor beta chains were read from a single sample in a study of blood T cell repertoires in COVID-19. Assay: immunoSEQ multiplex PCR; the TCRdb copy retains only in-frame clones and omits some. The table includes roughly 180,000 clones, roughly 84% detected once. Sequences were obtained from peripheral blood. These receptors were obtained from a woman aged 50 to 60 with COVID-19, enrolled during active disease. Both conserved end residues are part of each CDR3. The D gene is left open where the match is weak. Only some rows state a clone size, as once, few, many or a class for expanded clones.

V	size	J	D	DNA	CDR3
TRBV6-5	.	TRBJ2-5	.	TGTGCCAGCACCCCCTCACCCCCGGTCCAAGAGACCCAGTACTTC	CASTPSPPVQETQYF
TRBV29-1	.	TRBJ2-1	TRBD2	TGCAGCGTTAGCGGGGGGGCCGGCAATGAGCAGTTCTTC	CSVSGGAGNEQFF
TRBV4-1	.	TRBJ2-7	.	TGCGCCAGCAGCCAAGTATCGGCGGGGGCAGGGGAGCAGTACTTC	CASSQVSAGAGEQYF
TRBV11-2	.	TRBJ2-5	.	TGTGCCAGCAGCTTATTTCCCGTCCAAGAGACCCAGTACTTC	CASSLFPVQETQYF
TRBV3-1/TRBV3-2	.	TRBJ1-2	.	TGTGCCAGCAGCCGGGAGGACTATGGCTACACCTTC	CASSREDYGYTF
TRBV28	.	TRBJ1-2	TRBD1	TGTGCCACGACAGGGAACTATGGCTACACCTTC	CATTGNYGYTF
TRBV27	once	TRBJ2-2	TRBD2	TGTGCCAGCAGTTTATTGTTGGCGGGGGGTAGCGGGGAGCTGTTTTTT	CASSLLLAGGSGELFF
TRBV10-3	.	TRBJ1-3	TRBD1	TGTGCCATCAGTCCCCTCGACCCCGACAGGGTTTTGACCCCCACCATATATTTT	CAISPLDPDRVLTPTIYF
TRBV11-3	.	TRBJ2-5	TRBD2	TGTGCCAGCAGCACAAAACTAGCGGTCCAAGAGACCCAGTACTTC	CASSTKLAVQETQYF
TRBV6-5	.	TRBJ2-5	.	TGTGCCAGCAGACACGGGGAGACCCAGTACTTC	CASRHGETQYF
TRBV5-4	.	TRBJ1-2	TRBD1	TGTGCCAGCAGCTCGGGACAGGGGGGAGGCTACACCTTC	CASSSGQGGGYTF
TRBV18	few	TRBJ1-4	.	TGTGCCAGCTCACCCCAGAACCAGGGCGCAACTAATGAAAAACTGTTTTTT	CASSPQNQGATNEKLFF
TRBV19	.	TRBJ1-2	.	TGTGCCAGTAGTATTGGCCCCCAGAACGCCTATGGCTACACCTTC	CASSIGPQNAYGYTF
TRBV7-3	.	TRBJ1-3	.	TGTGCCAGCAGCTTATCCAACCCCCGACAGAGCTCTGGAAACACCATATATTTT	CASSLSNPRQSSGNTIYF
TRBV30	.	TRBJ1-1	TRBD1	TGTGCCTGGAGTGTAAGAGGGGGCCTTGTGGCTTTCTTT	CAWSVRGGLVAFF
TRBV6-1	.	TRBJ1-2	.	TGTGCCAGCAGTGAGATCACGGCTAACTATGGCTACACCTTC	CASSEITANYGYTF
TRBV11-3	few	TRBJ1-5	.	TGTGCCAGCAGCTTAGAATCCGGCGGGCAGCCCCAGCATTTT	CASSLESGGQPQHF
TRBV5-5	.	TRBJ2-5	TRBD2	TGTGCCAGCAGCTTGCCCTTTGTGGGACTAGCGGGGGCCCAAGAGACCCAGTACTTC	CASSLPFVGLAGAQETQYF
TRBV10-1	.	TRBJ2-7	.	TGCGCCAGCAGTGAGTCCTACAGGCCCTACGAGCAGTACTTC	CASSESYRPYEQYF
TRBV6-4	.	TRBJ2-7	TRBD1	TGTGCCAGCAGTGACCCACGGGACAGGGGTTCCGAGCAGTACTTC	CASSDPRDRGSEQYF
TRBV30	.	TRBJ2-3	.	TGTGCCTGGTCCCACGACATCCACACAGATACGCAGTATTTT	CAWSHDIHTDTQYF
TRBV6-4	once	TRBJ2-3	.	TGTGCCAGCAGTGCGCAGAGGAACCCTTCTGGCACAGATACGCAGTATTTT	CASSAQRNPSGTDTQYF
TRBV12-3/TRBV12-4	.	TRBJ1-2	TRBD1	TGTGCCACTTCGACAGGGGGTTTCTATGGCTACACCTTC	CATSTGGFYGYTF
TRBV7-9	.	TRBJ2-1	.	TGTGCCAGCAGCCCCAGTTGGGGGGGGCAATGGGAGCAGTTCTTC	CASSPSWGGQWEQFF
TRBV29-1	.	TRBJ2-7	TRBD1	TGCAGCGTTGAAAGAGGACAGGGTGGGGGCGAGCAGTACTTC	CSVERGQGGGEQYF
TRBV12-3/TRBV12-4	.	TRBJ1-5	TRBD1	TGTGCCAGCAGGACCGGAGGGGGCCAGCCCCAGCATTTT	CASRTGGGQPQHF
TRBV7-2	.	TRBJ1-5	TRBD1	TGTGCCAGCAGCCCCTGGGGACAGGATAGCAATCAGCCCCAGCATTTT	CASSPWGQDSNQPQHF
TRBV19	.	TRBJ1-5	.	TGTGCCAGTAGTACCCGGAGTCGACTCAATCAGCCCCAGCATTTT	CASSTRSRLNQPQHF
TRBV20-1	.	TRBJ2-3	TRBD2	TGCAGTGCTAGTCTAGCGGGGGGTACAGATACGCAGTATTTT	CSASLAGGTDTQYF
TRBV7-3	.	TRBJ1-1	.	TGTGCCAGCAGCAACATGAACACTGAAGCTTTCTTT	CASSNMNTEAFF
TRBV28	.	TRBJ1-1	.	TGTGCCAGCAGTAACGTCCAGGGAACTGAAGCTTTCTTT	CASSNVQGTEAFF
TRBV11-1	.	TRBJ1-1	TRBD1	TGTGCCAGCAGCAGGGACAGGGGCTACGGCTACACTGAAGCTTTCTTT	CASSRDRGYGYTEAFF
TRBV5-4	.	TRBJ2-3	.	TGTGCCAGCAGCATCGGGGGAGGCACAGATACGCAGTATTTT	CASSIGGGTDTQYF
TRBV5-1	.	TRBJ2-1	.	TGCGCCAGCAGCTTCTCCGGGGACAATGAGCAGTTCTTC	CASSFSGDNEQFF
TRBV7-6	.	TRBJ2-1	TRBD1	TGTGCCAGCAGCCCACAGGGGGCGTCCTACAATGAGCAGTTCTTC	CASSPQGASYNEQFF
TRBV7-2	.	TRBJ2-7	TRBD1	TGTGCCAGCAGCTTAGCGCCGACAGGGGGTTCCCACGAGCAGTACTTC	CASSLAPTGGSHEQYF
TRBV6-5	.	TRBJ2-5	TRBD2	TGTGCCAGCAGCCCGGGAGGGGCCGGGGAGACCCAGTACTTC	CASSPGGAGETQYF
TRBV4-3	.	TRBJ2-1	TRBD2	TGCGCCAGCAGCCAGCCTAGCGGGGGCTACAATGAGCAGTTCTTC	CASSQPSGGYNEQFF
TRBV19	once	TRBJ1-4	TRBD1	TGTGCCAGTAGGGACAGGGGCCGAGCTAATGAAAAACTGTTTTTT	CASRDRGRANEKLFF
TRBV10-3	.	TRBJ2-7	TRBD1	TGTGCCTTGTCGGACAGGGGAAACTACGAGCAGTACTTC	CALSDRGNYEQYF
TRBV3-1/TRBV3-2	.	TRBJ1-6	TRBD1	TGTGCCAGCAGCCCCCGGGACAGGGATAATTCACCCCTCCACTTT	CASSPRDRDNSPLHF
TRBV6-2/TRBV6-3	.	TRBJ1-6	TRBD1	TGTGCCAGCAGTTACCCGACAGGGGTCAGCGCACCCCTCCACTTT	CASSYPTGVSAPLHF
TRBV7-9	.	TRBJ2-3	TRBD2	TGTGCCAGCAGCCCTGGACTAGCTACAGATACGCAGTATTTT	CASSPGLATDTQYF
TRBV4-2	.	TRBJ2-5	TRBD2	TGTGCCAGCAGCCAAGATTGGCTAGCGGGGGAGCTTAGAGAGACCCAGTACTTC	CASSQDWLAGELRETQYF
TRBV7-3	.	TRBJ2-3	.	TGTGCCAGCAGTCCGGGGGTCACAGATACGCAGTATTTT	CASSPGVTDTQYF
TRBV21-1	once	TRBJ1-1	.	TGTGCCAGCAGCAAAGCGGGCGCAGGGGGCCTGTCAGCTGAAGCTTTCTTT	CASSKAGAGGLSAEAFF
TRBV4-2	.	TRBJ2-1	.	TGTGCCAGCAGCCAAGATCCTAGCCGAACATGGGACAATGAGCAGTTCTTC	CASSQDPSRTWDNEQFF
TRBV6-6	few	TRBJ1-2	.	TGTGCCAGCAGTGAGAGGGTAGGGGGCTACACCTTC	CASSERVGGYTF
TRBV7-5	.	TRBJ2-7	.	TGTGTCAGAAGCTTAGTGGTGACGCTTCTAGACCACGAGCAGTACTTC	CVRSLVVTLLDHEQYF
TRBV5-1	once	TRBJ2-3	TRBD1	TGCGCCAGCAGCTCCCTTGACAGGGGGCCGGCAGATACGCAGTATTTT	CASSSLDRGPADTQYF
TRBV4-1	once	TRBJ2-5	.	TGCGCCAGCAGCCAGCCAGGGACTGAGACCCAGTACTTC	CASSQPGTETQYF
TRBV27	few	TRBJ2-1	.	TGTGCCAGCAGTTTACCCGGCAATGAGCAGTTCTTC	CASSLPGNEQFF
TRBV19	.	TRBJ2-3	.	TGTGCCAGCACCTTTGAAAGAGGACAGTCCGACACAGATACGCAGTATTTT	CASTFERGQSDTDTQYF
TRBV3-1/TRBV3-2	.	TRBJ2-3	TRBD2	TGTGCCAGCAGGCTAGCGGGCCCTAGCACAGATACGCAGTATTTT	CASRLAGPSTDTQYF
TRBV19	once	TRBJ1-1	TRBD1	TGTGCCAGTAGTAGGGTGGGACAGGTGAACACTGAAGCTTTCTTT	CASSRVGQVNTEAFF
TRBV5-8	.	TRBJ1-6	TRBD1	TGTGCCAGCAGCCCTCAGGGGGAAAGCTCCTATAATTCACCCCTCCACTTT	CASSPQGESSYNSPLHF
TRBV28	.	TRBJ1-2	TRBD1	TGTGCCAGCAGTCCGGGGACAGGGTCGGACTATGGCTACACCTTC	CASSPGTGSDYGYTF